This T cell receptor (beta chain) was found in a study of OX40 agonist ivuxolimab in advanced cancers. At the level of the study: The dose-escalation group included hepatocellular carcinoma, melanoma, renal cell carcinoma and head and neck cancer. The group had a mean age of around 60 years, ranged from about 20 to 80, and was 75% to 85% male.

About this clone: What it binds is unknown.

Germline lookup yields CDR1 KGHSH and CDR2 LQKENI. This CDR3 comprises 15 residues. V shed 3 bases, J shed 2 bases, and the junction held 4 bases outside the gene matches. Blood samples were obtained at baseline, cycle 4 day 1, and cycle 7 day 1. The method was immunoSEQ multiplex PCR; TCRdb's version includes in-frame clones alone and lacks a portion of them. The sample records over 70,000 clones, over 80% being singletons. Points from the study as a whole: Average numbers of expanded clones were greater in CD8+ T cells than in CD4+.

The input for sequencing was CD4+ or CD8+ T cells sorted from blood, taken in a trial of the OX40 agonist ivuxolimab. This TCR was sampled from an adult with an advanced solid tumor such as melanoma, head and neck, liver or kidney cancer. V gene TRBV18 combines with J gene TRBJ2-3, with 8 bases lining up with TRBD2. In DNA form, the CDR3 reads TGTGCCAGCTCACCCTCAGCGGGAGCCACAGATACGCAGTATTTT. It encodes CASSPSAGATDTQYF.